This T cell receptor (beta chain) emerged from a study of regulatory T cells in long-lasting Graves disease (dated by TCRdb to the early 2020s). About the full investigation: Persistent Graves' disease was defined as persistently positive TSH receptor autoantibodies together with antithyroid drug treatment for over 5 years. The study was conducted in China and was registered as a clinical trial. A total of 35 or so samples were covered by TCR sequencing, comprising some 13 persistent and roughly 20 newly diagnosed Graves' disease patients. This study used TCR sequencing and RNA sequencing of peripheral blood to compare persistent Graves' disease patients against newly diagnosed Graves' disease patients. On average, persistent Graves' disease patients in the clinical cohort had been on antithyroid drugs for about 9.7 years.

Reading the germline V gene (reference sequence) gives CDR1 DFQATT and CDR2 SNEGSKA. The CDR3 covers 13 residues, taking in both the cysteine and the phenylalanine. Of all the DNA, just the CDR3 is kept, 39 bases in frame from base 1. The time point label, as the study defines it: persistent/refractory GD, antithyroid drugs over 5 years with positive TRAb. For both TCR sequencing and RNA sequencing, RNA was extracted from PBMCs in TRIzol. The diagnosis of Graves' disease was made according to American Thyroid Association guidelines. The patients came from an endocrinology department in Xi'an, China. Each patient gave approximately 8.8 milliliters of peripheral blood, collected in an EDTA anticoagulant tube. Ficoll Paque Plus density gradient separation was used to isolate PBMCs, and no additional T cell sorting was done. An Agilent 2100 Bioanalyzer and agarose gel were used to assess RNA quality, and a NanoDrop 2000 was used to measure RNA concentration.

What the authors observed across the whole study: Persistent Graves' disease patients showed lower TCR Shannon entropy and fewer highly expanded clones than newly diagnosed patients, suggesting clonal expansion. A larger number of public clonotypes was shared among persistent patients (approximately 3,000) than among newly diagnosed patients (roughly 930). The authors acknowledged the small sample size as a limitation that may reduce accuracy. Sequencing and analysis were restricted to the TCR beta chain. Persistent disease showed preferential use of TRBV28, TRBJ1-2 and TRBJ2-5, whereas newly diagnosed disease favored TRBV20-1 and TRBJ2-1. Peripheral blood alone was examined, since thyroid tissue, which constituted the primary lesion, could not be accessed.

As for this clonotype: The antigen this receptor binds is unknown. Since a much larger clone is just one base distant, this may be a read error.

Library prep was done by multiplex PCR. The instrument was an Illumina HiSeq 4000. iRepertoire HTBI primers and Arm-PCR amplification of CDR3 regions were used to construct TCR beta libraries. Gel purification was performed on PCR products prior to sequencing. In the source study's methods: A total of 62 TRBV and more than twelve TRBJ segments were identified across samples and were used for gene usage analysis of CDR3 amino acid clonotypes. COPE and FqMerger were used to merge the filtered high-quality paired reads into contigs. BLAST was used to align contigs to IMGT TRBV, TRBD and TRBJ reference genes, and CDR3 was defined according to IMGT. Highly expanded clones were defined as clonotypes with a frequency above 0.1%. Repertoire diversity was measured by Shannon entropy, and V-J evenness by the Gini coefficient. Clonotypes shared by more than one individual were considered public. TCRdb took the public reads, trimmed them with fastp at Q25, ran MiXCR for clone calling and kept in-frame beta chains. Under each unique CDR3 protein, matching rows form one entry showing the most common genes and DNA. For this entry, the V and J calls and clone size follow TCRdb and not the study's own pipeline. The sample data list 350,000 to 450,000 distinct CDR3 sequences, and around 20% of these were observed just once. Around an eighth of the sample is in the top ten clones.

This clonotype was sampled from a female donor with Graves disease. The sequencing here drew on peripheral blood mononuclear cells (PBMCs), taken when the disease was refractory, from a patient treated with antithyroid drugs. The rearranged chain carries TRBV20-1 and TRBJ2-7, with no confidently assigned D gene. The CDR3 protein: CSARDWLVYEQCF. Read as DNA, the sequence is TGCAGTGCTAGAGATTGGCTAGTGTACGAGCAGTGCTTC.